This entry lists 9 T cell receptor beta chains sequenced from one sample in a study of technical replicates of blood from several donors. Clones were sequenced by immunoSEQ multiplex PCR, and TCRdb holds only the in-frame ones, with some missing. Of tens of thousands of clones in the sample, 90% to 95% were seen once. Sequenced input: T cells isolated from PBMCs. The source of these receptors is a human donor in good health.

V gene TRBV29-1 combines with J gene TRBJ1-4; D unresolved. The CDR3 spans 14 residues. CDR1 and CDR2 from the germline V gene are SQVTM and ANQGSEA. Trimming removed 4 bases at V and 2 bases at J, with 11 bases between. CDR3 amino acids: CSVGGSGTNEKLFF. For the CDR3, the DNA is TGCAGCGTTGGAGGGTCAGGCACTAATGAAAAACTGTTTTTT.

The rearrangement uses TRBV11-2 and TRBJ2-1; 9 bases align to TRBD2. Trimming took 8 bases from V and 4 from J; bases not matched to a gene: 18. The CDR3 contains 18 residues. Germline V gives CDR1 SGHAT, CDR2 FQNNGV. This CDR3 is CASFSAGAGGGFYNEQFF. CDR3 coding DNA: TGTGCCAGCTTTTCCGCCGGAGCGGGGGGAGGATTTTACAATGAGCAGTTCTTC. Full variable domain (outside the CDR3, taken from reference TRBV11-2 and TRBJ2-1): EAGVAQSPRYKIIEKRQSVAFWCNPISGHATLYWYQQILGQGPKLLIQFQNNGVVDDSQLPKDRFSAERLKGVDSTLKIQPAKLEDSAVYLCASFSAGAGGGFYNEQFFGPGTRLTVL.

This clone was detected once. The genes are TRBV27 and TRBJ1-4; the D is unclear. Germline assignment: CDR1 MNHEY and CDR2 SMNVEV (reference sequence). The CDR3 has 14 residues. The germline V and J ends were trimmed by 5 bases and 5 bases, with 12 bases remaining between them. This CDR3 is CASSASLLNEKLFF. DNA for the CDR3: TGTGCCAGCAGTGCCAGCTTACTAAATGAAAAACTGTTTTTT.

The chain links TRBV28 to TRBJ2-5; 8 nucleotides align to TRBD1. In germline, CDR1 is MDHEN, CDR2 SYDVKM. The CDR3 extends over 18 amino acids. V lost 5 bases and J lost 2; bases outside the gene matches: 16. The CDR3 is CASSTAQTDRGEQETQYF. As DNA, the CDR3 is TGTGCCAGCAGTACCGCCCAAACCGACAGGGGCGAACAAGAGACCCAGTACTTC.

V and J are TRBV15 and TRBJ1-1; 7 nucleotides align to TRBD1. V lost 2 bases to trimming and J lost 0 bases; unmatched junction nucleotides: 6. CDR1 and CDR2 from the germline V gene are LNHNV and YYDKDF (reference sequence). This CDR3 region has 16 residues. The CDR3 nucleotides read TGTGCCACCAGCAGAACTTCGACAGGGATGAACACTGAAGCTTTCTTT. Translation: CATSRTSTGMNTEAFF. Full variable domain (outside the CDR3, taken from reference TRBV15 and TRBJ1-1): DAMVIQNPRYQVTQFGKPVTLSCSQTLNHNVMYWYQQKSSQAPKLLFHYYDKDFNNEADTPDNFQSRRPNTSFCFLDIRSPGLGDTAMYLCATSRTSTGMNTEAFFGQGTRLTVV.

This clone has a single count. The CDR3 DNA reads TGTGCCAGCAGCTGGACTAGCGGGGGGGCGAGCTACAATGAGCAGTTCTTC. Translated, it gives CASSWTSGGASYNEQFF. The J gene is TRBJ2-1, the V gene TRBV7-8; 15 nucleotides line up with TRBD2. The germline CDR1 and CDR2 sequences are SGHVS and FQNEAQ. This CDR3 contains 17 residues. After removal of 4 bases from V and 3 bases from J, the junction contained 4 bases not matched to a gene.

CDR3 nucleotide sequence: TGTGCCAGCAGTGCGGCTAGCGGGGTTCATGAGCAGTTCTTC. Amino acids: CASSAASGVHEQFF. The chain couples TRBV6-4 to TRBJ2-1; TRBD2 aligns across 9 bases. V was pared by 4 bases and J by 8 bases, with 6 bases of the junction left unmatched. Germline CDR1 reads MRHNA; CDR2 reads SNTAGT. The CDR3 totals 14 residues.

This rearrangement joins TRBV28 to TRBJ1-2, with D maybe TRBD1 (5 bases). The germline V gene has CDR1 MDHEN and CDR2 SYDVKM. The CDR3 length is 14 residues. With 3 bases removed from V and 4 bases from J, the gap between germline ends came to 12 bases. CDR3 DNA sequence: TGTGCCAGCAGTTTCCCCGACAGATCCTATGGCTACACCTTC. Its translation: CASSFPDRSYGYTF.

The chain combines TRBV7-8 with TRBJ2-2, with a tentative D call TRBD2 (6 bases). The CDR3 loop spans 13 amino acids. Germline V gene lookup returns CDR1 SGHVS and CDR2 FQNEAQ. Trimming pared 4 bases from V and 8 bases from J, leaving 11 bases between. This CDR3 reads CASSSIREGELFF. The CDR3 DNA is TGTGCCAGCAGCTCTATTCGGGAGGGGGAGCTGTTTTTT.